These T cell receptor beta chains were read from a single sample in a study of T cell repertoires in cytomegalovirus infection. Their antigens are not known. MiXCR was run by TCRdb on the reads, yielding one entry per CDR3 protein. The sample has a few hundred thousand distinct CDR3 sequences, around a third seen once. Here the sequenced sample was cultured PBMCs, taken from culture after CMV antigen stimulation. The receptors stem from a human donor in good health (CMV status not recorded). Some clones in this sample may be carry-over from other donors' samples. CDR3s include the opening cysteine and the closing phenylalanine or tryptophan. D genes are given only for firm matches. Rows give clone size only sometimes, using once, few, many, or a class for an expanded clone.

CDR3: CASSLYSGAHEQYF
DNA: TGTGCCAGCAGCTTATATAGCGGGGCCCACGAGCAGTACTTC
J: TRBJ2-7
D: TRBD2
V: TRBV7-2
size: NA

CDR3: CASSRMVSSEGTDTQYF
DNA: TGTGCCAGCAGCCGGATGGTTAGCTCCGAAGGCACAGATACGCAGTATTTT
J: TRBJ2-3
D: NA
V: TRBV6-6
size: NA

CDR3: CASSLEAGGPYEQYF
DNA: TGTGCCAGCAGCTTAGAAGCGGGAGGGCCTTACGAGCAGTACTTC
J: TRBJ2-7
D: TRBD2
V: TRBV7-2
size: NA

CDR3: CASSSPAYSTDTQYF
DNA: TGTGCCAGCAGTTCACCCGCGTATAGCACAGATACGCAGTATTTT
J: TRBJ2-3
D: NA
V: TRBV28
size: many

CDR3: CATSLMGGLQIQETQYF
DNA: TGTGCCACCAGCCTCATGGGGGGATTACAGATCCAAGAGACCCAGTACTTC
J: TRBJ2-5
D: NA
V: TRBV15
size: NA

CDR3: CASSVNLDSNTEAFF
DNA: TGTGCCAGCAGCGTCAACCTTGACAGCAACACTGAAGCTTTCTTT
J: TRBJ1-1
D: NA
V: TRBV9
size: NA

CDR3: CASSQEFVTSGSNTQYF
DNA: TGTGCCAGCAGCCAAGAATTTGTGACTAGCGGGTCTAATACGCAGTATTTT
J: TRBJ2-3
D: TRBD2
V: TRBV3-1
size: few

CDR3: CSASIPAGAGDTQYF
DNA: TGCAGTGCTAGTATCCCGGCGGGAGCGGGAGATACGCAGTATTTT
J: TRBJ2-3
D: TRBD2
V: TRBV20-1
size: few

CDR3: CASSFTSGSPGTGELFF
DNA: TGTGCCAGCAGTTTTACTAGCGGGAGCCCCGGCACCGGGGAGCTGTTTTTT
J: TRBJ2-2
D: TRBD2
V: TRBV27
size: NA

CDR3: CASSPGTSGRAGELFF
DNA: TGTGCCAGCAGCCCAGGGACTAGCGGGAGGGCCGGGGAGCTGTTTTTT
J: TRBJ2-2
D: TRBD2
V: TRBV27
size: few

CDR3: CSATGTGSNQPQHF
DNA: TGCAGTGCTACCGGGACAGGGAGCAATCAGCCCCAGCATTTT
J: TRBJ1-5
D: TRBD1
V: TRBV20-1
size: NA

CDR3: CASSLQTGGYGYTF
DNA: TGTGCCAGCAGCCTCCAGACAGGCGGCTATGGCTACACCTTC
J: TRBJ1-2
D: NA
V: TRBV6-1
size: few

CDR3: CASSGNGGQGLEDTQYF
DNA: TGTGCCAGCAGCGGGAACGGGGGACAGGGTTTAGAGGATACGCAGTATTTT
J: TRBJ2-3
D: TRBD1
V: TRBV7-8
size: NA

CDR3: CASSFGLAYGSYEQYF
DNA: TGTGCCAGCAGTTTCGGACTAGCGTACGGCTCCTACGAGCAGTACTTC
J: TRBJ2-7
D: TRBD2
V: TRBV6-5
size: NA

CDR3: CASSLISGLPYNEQFF
DNA: TGTGCCAGCAGCCTTATCTCCGGACTACCGTACAATGAGCAGTTCTTC
J: TRBJ2-1
D: NA
V: TRBV28
size: NA

CDR3: CASSFGALDGNEQFF
DNA: TGTGCCAGCAGCTTCGGGGCCCTAGATGGCAATGAGCAGTTCTTC
J: TRBJ2-1
D: NA
V: TRBV7-6
size: NA

CDR3: CASSETRATQYF
DNA: TGTGCCAGCAGCGAAACAAGAGCTACGCAGTATTTT
J: TRBJ2-3
D: NA
V: TRBV7-2
size: few

CDR3: CASSQGTGSFYNEQFF
DNA: TGTGCCAGCTCACAAGGGACAGGGAGTTTCTACAATGAGCAGTTCTTC
J: TRBJ2-1
D: TRBD1
V: TRBV18
size: once

CDR3: CASSLEIGFSTDTQYF
DNA: TGTGCCAGCAGCTTAGAGATCGGTTTTAGCACAGATACGCAGTATTTT
J: TRBJ2-3
D: NA
V: TRBV7-2
size: few

CDR3: CASSYSTVKELDRIENTEAFF
DNA: TGTGCCAGCAGTTACTCGACGGTCAAGGAGTTAGACCGTATAGAGAACACTGAAGCTTTCTTT
J: TRBJ1-1
D: NA
V: TRBV6-8
size: few

CDR3: CSARDGRYSNQPQHF
DNA: TGCAGTGCTAGAGATGGAAGGTATAGCAATCAGCCCCAGCATTTT
J: TRBJ1-5
D: NA
V: TRBV20-1
size: few

CDR3: CASSLSPQGDTEAFF
DNA: TGTGCCAGCAGTTTATCCCCACAGGGAGATACTGAAGCTTTCTTT
J: TRBJ1-1
D: NA
V: TRBV27
size: NA

CDR3: CASNWDTLNEGRLPEAFF
DNA: TGTGCCAGCAACTGGGACACACTAAACGAGGGTCGCCTGCCTGAAGCTTTCTTT
J: TRBJ1-1
D: NA
V: TRBV28
size: NA

CDR3: CASSYSLLAGVGNEQFF
DNA: TGTGCCAGCAGTTACTCCTTACTAGCGGGAGTCGGCAATGAGCAGTTCTTC
J: TRBJ2-1
D: TRBD2
V: TRBV6-2/TRBV6-3
size: NA

CDR3: CASSIGDGEAGYTF
DNA: TGTGCCAGTAGTATAGGCGACGGCGAAGCTGGCTACACCTTC
J: TRBJ1-2
D: NA
V: TRBV19
size: few

CDR3: CASSLRGSGEKLFF
DNA: TGTGCCAGCAGTCTCAGGGGTTCGGGTGAAAAACTGTTTTTT
J: TRBJ1-4
D: NA
V: TRBV12-3/TRBV12-4
size: NA

CDR3: CASSWVSKRNEQFF
DNA: TGTGCCAGCAGCTGGGTCTCCAAGAGGAATGAGCAGTTCTTC
J: TRBJ2-1
D: NA
V: TRBV7-6
size: few

CDR3: CASSTTSPPYNEQFF
DNA: TGTGCCAGTAGCACCACTAGCCCCCCCTACAATGAGCAGTTCTTC
J: TRBJ2-1
D: NA
V: TRBV19
size: few

CDR3: CASSTSPPAAKPNEQFF
DNA: TGTGCCAGCAGCACAAGTCCCCCCGCAGCGAAACCCAATGAGCAGTTCTTC
J: TRBJ2-1
D: NA
V: TRBV7-9
size: NA

CDR3: CASSQNPGQGGMETQYF
DNA: TGCGCCAGCAGCCAAAACCCCGGACAGGGGGGAATGGAGACCCAGTACTTC
J: TRBJ2-5
D: TRBD1
V: TRBV4-1
size: few

CDR3: CASSNSRDRGSFDGYTF
DNA: TGTGCCAGCAGTAACTCTCGGGACAGGGGCTCTTTTGACGGCTACACCTTC
J: TRBJ1-2
D: TRBD1
V: TRBV7-9
size: few

CDR3: CASSLFLREPTDTQYF
DNA: TGTGCCAGCAGCTTGTTCTTGCGGGAACCCACAGATACGCAGTATTTT
J: TRBJ2-3
D: NA
V: TRBV7-9
size: many